Listed below are T cell receptor beta chains from one sample, sequenced in a study of shared T cell receptors in the human thymus. Only in-frame clones appear in the TCRdb table, and some are missing; sequencing was by immunoSEQ multiplex PCR. The sample shows hundreds of thousands of clones, around 82% of them seen only once. The sample also formed part of further work on human thymus T cells.

Sequences were obtained from thymocytes. Receptors were obtained from a boy under two years old with a congenital heart defect. Each CDR3 is given with its conserved first and last residue. The order of the fields is clone size, V gene, J gene, D gene, CDR3 protein, CDR3 DNA. A D gene is named only where the DNA matches it firmly. Size tells how often a clone was seen (once, few, many) or the class of an expanded clone, and some rows leave it out.

NA	TRBV19	TRBJ2-7	TRBD1	CASSSGQGDYEQYF	TGTGCCAGTTCCTCCGGACAGGGTGACTACGAGCAGTACTTC
NA	TRBV28	TRBJ2-1	NA	CASSFPPGQKLLHSYNEQFF	TGTGCCAGCAGTTTTCCCCCGGGACAAAAACTTTTACACTCCTACAATGAGCAGTTCTTC
once	TRBV5-1	TRBJ2-1	NA	CASSLLSREVHNEQFF	TGCGCCAGCAGCTTGCTGTCACGGGAAGTACACAATGAGCAGTTCTTC
NA	TRBV9	TRBJ2-3	NA	CASSVGGTLLRCTQYF	TGTGCCAGCAGCGTAGGTGGGACACTCTTGCGGTGTACGCAGTATTTT
NA	TRBV29-1	TRBJ1-3	NA	CSVGSSGNTIYF	TGCAGCGTCGGGAGCTCTGGAAACACCATATATTTT
few	TRBV27	TRBJ2-2	NA	CASSFGRRSTGELFF	TGTGCCAGCAGTTTCGGCCGGAGAAGCACCGGGGAGCTGTTTTTT
NA	TRBV28	TRBJ2-7	NA	CASTRRASYEQYF	TGTGCCAGCACCAGGCGGGCTTCCTACGAGCAGTACTTC
few	TRBV19	TRBJ2-3	NA	CASSHLGDTPTSTDTQYF	TGTGCCAGTAGCCACCTCGGGGACACACCTACTAGCACAGATACGCAGTATTTT
NA	TRBV29-1	TRBJ1-2	NA	CSARDLSGYTF	TGCAGCGCTAGGGACTTGTCTGGCTACACCTTC
NA	TRBV5-5	TRBJ2-2	NA	CASSLTGTTGELFF	TGTGCCAGCAGCTTAACAGGGACCACCGGGGAGCTGTTTTTT
NA	TRBV28	TRBJ2-7	NA	CASSHLPQLYEQYF	TGTGCCAGCAGTCACCTCCCACAGTTATACGAGCAGTACTTC
NA	TRBV5-1	TRBJ2-7	TRBD2	CASRSSGRAYEQYF	TGCGCCAGCAGGTCTAGCGGGAGAGCCTACGAGCAGTACTTC
NA	TRBV4-3	TRBJ2-3	TRBD1	CASSQLGTGGDTQYF	TGCGCCAGCAGCCAACTCGGGACAGGAGGTGATACGCAGTATTTT
NA	TRBV7-9	TRBJ2-5	NA	CASSLEGRQVHQETQYF	TGTGCCAGCAGCCTTGAGGGGCGACAGGTGCACCAAGAGACCCAGTACTTC
NA	TRBV10-3	TRBJ2-3	TRBD1	CAISESDRVDTQYF	TGTGCCATCAGTGAGTCGGACAGGGTAGATACGCAGTATTTT
NA	TRBV11-2	TRBJ2-2	NA	CASSKPGTEGGTGELFF	TGTGCCAGCAGCAAACCCGGGACCGAGGGGGGGACCGGGGAGCTGTTTTTT
NA	TRBV20-1	TRBJ1-1	NA	CSASGDTEAFF	TGCAGTGCTAGCGGGGACACTGAAGCTTTCTTT
NA	TRBV10-3	TRBJ2-7	NA	CAISESIGSPGYEQYF	TGTGCCATCAGTGAGTCGATAGGTAGCCCCGGTTACGAGCAGTACTTC
NA	TRBV4-2	TRBJ2-1	TRBD1	CASSQGDRGYNEQFF	TGTGCCAGCAGCCAGGGCGACAGGGGCTACAATGAGCAGTTCTTC
NA	TRBV20-1	TRBJ2-7	NA	CSARVADEQYF	TGCAGTGCTAGAGTCGCGGACGAGCAGTACTTC
NA	TRBV5-4	TRBJ2-6	NA	CASSLADSVWANVLTF	TGTGCCAGCAGCTTGGCGGACAGCGTCTGGGCCAACGTCCTGACTTTC
once	TRBV19	TRBJ2-1	TRBD2	CASSISGRAYNEQFF	TGTGCCAGTAGTATCAGCGGGAGGGCTTACAATGAGCAGTTCTTC
once	TRBV30	TRBJ2-1	TRBD2	CAWCTAARDAGGRNYNEQFF	TGTGCCTGGTGTACGGCAGCGAGGGACGCGGGAGGGAGAAACTACAATGAGCAGTTCTTC
NA	TRBV4-1	TRBJ1-4	NA	CASSQGKTGTNEKLFF	TGCGCCAGCAGCCAAGGGAAGACGGGGACTAATGAAAAACTGTTTTTT
NA	TRBV12-5	TRBJ1-1	NA	CASSHEGGPSEAFF	TGTGCCTCCTCCCACGAGGGGGGGCCCTCTGAAGCTTTCTTT
NA	TRBV30	TRBJ1-2	TRBD1	CAWSVGGQYGYTF	TGTGCCTGGAGTGTTGGGGGACAGTATGGCTACACCTTC
few	TRBV10-3	TRBJ1-4	NA	CAISAATHEKLFF	TGTGCCATCAGTGCAGCGACGCATGAAAAACTGTTTTTT
NA	TRBV28	TRBJ2-7	NA	CASRPRGAYYEQYF	TGTGCCAGCAGGCCCCGGGGGGCCTACTACGAGCAGTACTTC